In this sample, the clone carrying this T cell receptor (beta chain) turned up a few times. The data stem from a study of blood T cells in healthy people across ages. Combining a sample-barcoded 5' primer with a J-beta primer mix, a second PCR ran for about 6 to 11 cycles. Via MiXCR, TCRdb re-called the 5' RACE reads, giving one row per CDR3 protein. The data contain about 560,000 distinct CDR3 sequences, about 27% of them singletons. The V gene's germline CDR1 is MNHEY and CDR2 SMNVEV (reference sequence). The CDR3 runs 14 residues. V lost 5 bases to trimming and J lost 2 bases, with 12 bases between them. A further study also used this sample, focusing on T cells of mothers and their children.

The sequence derives from a boy aged 2-9 years in good health. Sequenced sample: blood. The chain couples TRBV27 to TRBJ1-1; D is uncertain. The CDR3 reads CASSPRTLNTEAFF. The CDR3 nucleotides are TGTGCCAGCAGTCCGCGGACTTTAAACACTGAAGCTTTCTTT.